The 11 T cell receptor beta chains below come from one sample, sequenced in a study of T cell changes during pregnancy in multiple sclerosis. The protocol was immunoSEQ multiplex PCR, while the TCRdb copy is restricted to in-frame clones and leaves out a portion. This sample has around 80,000 clones, with nearly 95% found just once. Material: peripheral blood, obtained in the second trimester of pregnancy. Source of these receptors: a female donor in good health, enrolled as a control in a pregnancy study.

The genes are TRBV2 and TRBJ1-4; 7 nucleotides line up with TRBD1. V was clipped by 6 bases and J by 11 bases; unmatched bases: 9. The CDR3 loop spans 13 amino acids. The germline CDR1 and CDR2 sequences are SNHLY and FYNNEI. The CDR3 sequence is CASSGTFRGKLFF. The CDR3 DNA reads TGTGCCAGCAGCGGGACTTTCAGGGGGAAACTGTTTTTT.

The chain carries TRBV7-6 and TRBJ2-7, with TRBD1 as a possible D gene (7 bases). Germline loops: CDR1 SGHVS, CDR2 FNYEAQ. The CDR3 contains 15 residues. The ends were cut back, 3 bases at V and 3 bases at J, with 15 bases in the middle. The CDR3 DNA sequence: TGTGCCAGCAGCTTGGGAGGTACAGGGGTCTACGAGCAGTACTTC. Its protein product is CASSLGGTGVYEQYF.

The chain joins TRBV7-8 to TRBJ2-7; D unresolved. Germline CDR1 SGHVS, CDR2 FQNEAQ. The V gene lost 0 bases and the J gene lost 4 bases, with 4 bases spanning the gap. The CDR3 sequence is 12 residues long. CDR3 amino acids: CASSLAQYEQYF. In nucleotides, the CDR3 is TGTGCCAGCAGCTTAGCGCAGTACGAGCAGTACTTC.

This chain links TRBV6-1 with TRBJ2-6, with D possibly being TRBD1 (6 bases). Trimming stripped 5 bases from V and 2 bases from J, with 10 bases between. Germline V CDR1 and CDR2: MNHNS, SASEGT. The CDR3 is made up of 15 amino acids. The CDR3 DNA reads TGTGCCAGCAGTCACACAGGGACTGGGGCCAACGTCCTGACTTTC. This sequence encodes CASSHTGTGANVLTF.

This chain joins TRBV18 and TRBJ2-7, with a possible D match to TRBD2 (5 bases). Per the germline V gene, CDR1 is KGHSH and CDR2 is LQKENI. The CDR3 runs 15 residues. V lost 3 bases and J lost 3, with 15 bases in between. The CDR3 nucleotides read TGTGCCAGCTCACCCAGTCTCGGAGGAATCTACGAGCAGTACTTC. The encoded protein is CASSPSLGGIYEQYF.

V and J are TRBV2 and TRBJ2-2, with D perhaps TRBD2 (6 bases). Germline loops: CDR1 SNHLY, CDR2 FYNNEI. The CDR3 covers 16 residues. V was pared by 1 base and J by 8 bases, with 17 bases between. CDR3 sequence reads: CASSEGGERRAGELFF. CDR3 DNA sequence: TGTGCCAGCAGTGAAGGCGGGGAGCGGAGAGCGGGGGAGCTGTTTTTT.

This rearrangement joins TRBV5-4 to TRBJ2-7; 7 bases map to TRBD1. Germline-derived CDR1 and CDR2 are SGHNT and YYREEE (reference sequence). This CDR3 is built from 13 residues. The trim removed 4 bases at V and 2 bases at J, leaving 3 bases unmatched. DNA of the CDR3: TGTGCCAGCAGCAGGGGACAGACCTACGAGCAGTACTTC. It specifies CASSRGQTYEQYF. Based on the CDR3 plus reference TRBV5-4 and TRBJ2-7, the full variable domain is ETGVTQSPTHLIKTRGQQVTLRCSSQSGHNTVSWYQQALGQGPQFIFQYYREEENGRGNFPPRFSGLQFPNYSSELNVNALELDDSALYLCASSRGQTYEQYFGPGTRLTVT.

The chain uses TRBV6-5 and TRBJ2-7; possibly TRBD2 for D (6 bases). Germline V gene lookup returns CDR1 MNHEY and CDR2 SVGAGI. Trimming removed 6 bases from V and 0 bases from J, with 15 bases in between. The CDR3 contains 15 residues. CDR3 coding DNA: TGTGCCAGCAGAACGAGGGACTCGAGCTCCTACGAGCAGTACTTC. Translating gives CASRTRDSSSYEQYF.

The V and J genes are TRBV27 and TRBJ2-3, with 8 bases fitting TRBD2. Germline trimming cut 6 bases from V and 3 bases from J; bases unmatched to any gene: 5. This CDR3 is 14 amino acids long. In germline, CDR1 is MNHEY, CDR2 SMNVEV (reference sequence). This CDR3 is CASSLRGGTDTQYF. Here the CDR3 DNA reads TGTGCCAGCAGCCTTCGGGGGGGGACAGATACGCAGTATTTT.

The chain employs TRBV23-1 and TRBJ2-3, with a tentative D call TRBD2 (6 bases). TRBV23-1 is placed among ORFs of uncertain function. V lost 2 bases and J 0 bases, leaving 27 bases between the germline ends. The CDR3 consists of 21 residues. The CDR3 here is CASSQHEQVDVRRASTDTQYF. The CDR3 bases are TGCGCCAGCAGTCAACATGAACAGGTGGATGTGAGGAGGGCTAGCACAGATACGCAGTATTTT.

This chain connects TRBV5-1 to TRBJ2-2; 14 bases fit TRBD2. CDR1 is SGHRS and CDR2 is YFSETQ in the germline V gene. Trimming cost V 6 bases and J 1 base; bases outside gene matches: 5. The CDR3 runs 17 residues. The CDR3 loop is CASTGTSGSGNTGELFF. In nucleotides, the CDR3 is TGCGCCAGCACTGGGACTAGCGGGAGCGGGAACACCGGGGAGCTGTTTTTT.